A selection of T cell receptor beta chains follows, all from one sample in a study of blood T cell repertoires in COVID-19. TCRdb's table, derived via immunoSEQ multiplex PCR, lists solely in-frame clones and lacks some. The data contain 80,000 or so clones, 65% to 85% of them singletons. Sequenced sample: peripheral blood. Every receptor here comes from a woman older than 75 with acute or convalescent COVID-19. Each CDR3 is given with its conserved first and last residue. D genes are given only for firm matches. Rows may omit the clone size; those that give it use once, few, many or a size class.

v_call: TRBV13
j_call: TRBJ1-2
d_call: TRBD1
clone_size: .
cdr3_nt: TGTGCCAGCAGCTTTGGACAGGCCTATGGCTACACCTTC
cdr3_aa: CASSFGQAYGYTF

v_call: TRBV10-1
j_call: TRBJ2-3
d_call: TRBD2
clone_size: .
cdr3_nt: TGCGCCACCTCGACTAGCGGGGGGGCATCGGATACGCAGTATTTT
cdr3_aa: CATSTSGGASDTQYF

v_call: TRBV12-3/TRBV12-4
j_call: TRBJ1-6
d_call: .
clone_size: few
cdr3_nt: TGTGCCAGCAGTCCCACTTACGGTTCACCCCTCCACTTT
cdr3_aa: CASSPTYGSPLHF

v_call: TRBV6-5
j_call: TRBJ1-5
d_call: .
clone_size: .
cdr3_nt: TGTGCCAGCAGGTCACAGGGTAGGAGTCAGCCCCAGCATTTT
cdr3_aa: CASRSQGRSQPQHF

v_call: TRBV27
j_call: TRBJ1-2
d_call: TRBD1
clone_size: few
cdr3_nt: TGTGCCAGCAGTCCGGGGGGACAGGGGGGTGGCTACACCTTC
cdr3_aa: CASSPGGQGGGYTF

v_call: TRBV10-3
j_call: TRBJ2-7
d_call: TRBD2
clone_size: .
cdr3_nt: TGTGCCATTCGTCCCGGGACTACAGACTACGAGCAGTACTTC
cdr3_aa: CAIRPGTTDYEQYF

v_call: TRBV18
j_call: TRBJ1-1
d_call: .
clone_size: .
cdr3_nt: TGTGCCAGCTCCGGTTTGGGCCCGGGGATGGGTAAGGGCACTGAAGCTTTCTTT
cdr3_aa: CASSGLGPGMGKGTEAFF

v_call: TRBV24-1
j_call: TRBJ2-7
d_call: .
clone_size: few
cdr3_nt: TGTGCCACCAGTGATCCCGGGACATCCCCCTACGAGCAGTACTTC
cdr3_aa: CATSDPGTSPYEQYF

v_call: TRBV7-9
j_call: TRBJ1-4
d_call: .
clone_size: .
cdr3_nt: TGTGCCAGCAGCCCCAGGGACAATTGGAGAAAACTGTTTTTT
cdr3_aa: CASSPRDNWRKLFF

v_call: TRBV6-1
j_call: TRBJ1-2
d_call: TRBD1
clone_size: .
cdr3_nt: TGTGCCAGCAGTGAGACGCAGGGGGACTATGGCTACACCTTC
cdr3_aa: CASSETQGDYGYTF

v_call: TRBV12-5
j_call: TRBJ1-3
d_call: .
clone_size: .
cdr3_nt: TGTGCTAGTGGCCCTCCCCCCGGTGGAAACACCATATATTTT
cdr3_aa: CASGPPPGGNTIYF

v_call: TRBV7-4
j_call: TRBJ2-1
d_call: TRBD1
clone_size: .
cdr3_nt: TGTGCCAGCAGCGCCCCGGGACAGAACAATGAGCAGTTCTTC
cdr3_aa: CASSAPGQNNEQFF

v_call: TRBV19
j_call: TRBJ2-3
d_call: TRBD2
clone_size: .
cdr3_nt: TGTGCCAGTAGTATTACCCCAACTAGCGGGGGCACAGATACGCAGTATTTT
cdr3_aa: CASSITPTSGGTDTQYF

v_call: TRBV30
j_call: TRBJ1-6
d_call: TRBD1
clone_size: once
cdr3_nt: TGTGCCTGGGGGACAGGAGAACTCTCACCCCTCCACTTT
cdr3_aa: CAWGTGELSPLHF

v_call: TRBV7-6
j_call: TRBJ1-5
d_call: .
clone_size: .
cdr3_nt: TGTGCCAGCAGCTTAGTCAGGGTCAATCAGCCCCAGCATTTT
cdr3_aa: CASSLVRVNQPQHF

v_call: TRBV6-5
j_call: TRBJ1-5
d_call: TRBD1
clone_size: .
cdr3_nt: TGTGCCAGCAGTTCGGACAGGGGAATCCCTCAGCCCCAGCATTTT
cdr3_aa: CASSSDRGIPQPQHF

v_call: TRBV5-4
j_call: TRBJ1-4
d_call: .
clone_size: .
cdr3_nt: TGTGCCAGCAGCTCCACAGGGTTGGGAGAAAAACTGTTTTTT
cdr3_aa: CASSSTGLGEKLFF

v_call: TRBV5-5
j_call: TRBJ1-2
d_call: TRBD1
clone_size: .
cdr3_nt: TGTGCCAGCAGCTTGACCGGACAGGGGGAAGGCTACACCTTC
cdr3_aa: CASSLTGQGEGYTF

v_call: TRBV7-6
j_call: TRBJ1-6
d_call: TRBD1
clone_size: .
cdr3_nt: TGTGCCAGCAGCCCGCGACAGGGCTCGAATTCACCCCTCCACTTT
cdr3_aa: CASSPRQGSNSPLHF

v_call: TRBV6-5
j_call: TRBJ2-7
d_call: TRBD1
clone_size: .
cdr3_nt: TGTGCCAGCAGTTACCCCCGGGACAGCTCCTACGAGCAGTACTTC
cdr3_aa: CASSYPRDSSYEQYF

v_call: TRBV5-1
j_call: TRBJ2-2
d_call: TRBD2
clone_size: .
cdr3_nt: TGCGCCAGCAGCTTGACTAGCGGGGGCAGAGGGGAGCTGTTTTTT
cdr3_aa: CASSLTSGGRGELFF

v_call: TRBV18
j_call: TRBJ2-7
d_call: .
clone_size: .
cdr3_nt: TGTGCCAGCTCACCAGTTGCGGCGGGGAGCTCCTACGAGCAGTACTTC
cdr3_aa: CASSPVAAGSSYEQYF

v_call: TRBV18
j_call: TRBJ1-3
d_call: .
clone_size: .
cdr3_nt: TGTGCCAGCTCACCAACCGGCTCTGGAAACACCATATATTTT
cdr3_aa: CASSPTGSGNTIYF

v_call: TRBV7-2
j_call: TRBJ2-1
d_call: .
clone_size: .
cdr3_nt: TGTGCCAGCAGCTCGGAGCTTTACAATGAGCAGTTCTTC
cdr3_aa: CASSSELYNEQFF

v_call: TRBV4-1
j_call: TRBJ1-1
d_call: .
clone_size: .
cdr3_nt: TGCGCCAGCAGCCCAATAGTGGCGGCCGAAGCTTTCTTT
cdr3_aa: CASSPIVAAEAFF

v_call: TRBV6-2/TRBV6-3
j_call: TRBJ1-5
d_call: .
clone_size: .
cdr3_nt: TGTGCCAGCAGTTATGAAACCGGTCAGCCCCAGCATTTT
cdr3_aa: CASSYETGQPQHF

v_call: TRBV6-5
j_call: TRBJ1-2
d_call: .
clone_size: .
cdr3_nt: TGTGCCAGCCACCGCCAAGGGGGTACTAACTATGGCTACACCTTC
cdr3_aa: CASHRQGGTNYGYTF

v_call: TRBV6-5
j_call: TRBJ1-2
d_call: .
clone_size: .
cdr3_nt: TGTGCCAGCAGTTACTCACGCCCCGGGGGTGGCTACACCTTC
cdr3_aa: CASSYSRPGGGYTF

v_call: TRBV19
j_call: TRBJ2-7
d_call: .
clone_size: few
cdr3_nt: TGTGCCAGCGCCGGGTCCTACGAGCAGTACTTC
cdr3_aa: CASAGSYEQYF

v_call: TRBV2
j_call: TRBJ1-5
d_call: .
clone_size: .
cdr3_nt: TGTGCCAGCAGTTTCCCGCAGGGGACATACAATCAGCCCCAGCATTTT
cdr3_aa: CASSFPQGTYNQPQHF

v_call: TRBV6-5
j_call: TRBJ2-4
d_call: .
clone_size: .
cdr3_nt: TGTGCCGCAAGGGACTTGCGAAACATTCAGTACTTC
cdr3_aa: CAARDLRNIQYF

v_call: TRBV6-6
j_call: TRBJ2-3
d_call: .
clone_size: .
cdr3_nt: TGTGCCAGCAGCTCCGGGGAAAGGGGCACAGATACGCAGTATTTT
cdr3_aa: CASSSGERGTDTQYF

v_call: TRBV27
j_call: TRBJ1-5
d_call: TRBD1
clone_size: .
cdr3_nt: TGTGCCAGCAGTTTCACAGGGGCTTCTTGGCCCCAGCATTTT
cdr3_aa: CASSFTGASWPQHF

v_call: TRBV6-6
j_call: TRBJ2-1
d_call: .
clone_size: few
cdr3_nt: TGTGCCAGCAGTTACGGGGGGATGGGTGAGCAGTTCTTC
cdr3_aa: CASSYGGMGEQFF

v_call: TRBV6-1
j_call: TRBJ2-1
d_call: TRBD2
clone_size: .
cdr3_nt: TGTGCCAGCAGTGAAGGACTAGCGGGGGGGCCCCCCAATGAGCAGTTCTTC
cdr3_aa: CASSEGLAGGPPNEQFF

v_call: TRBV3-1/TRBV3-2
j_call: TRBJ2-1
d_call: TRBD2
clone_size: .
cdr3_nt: TGTGCCAGCAGCCATAGCGGGGGGGCCTATGAGCAGTTCTTC
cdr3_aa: CASSHSGGAYEQFF

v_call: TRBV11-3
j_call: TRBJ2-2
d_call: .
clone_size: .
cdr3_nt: TGTGCCAGCAGCCCCGTTGGACTCAGGAACACCGGGGAGCTGTTTTTT
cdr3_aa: CASSPVGLRNTGELFF

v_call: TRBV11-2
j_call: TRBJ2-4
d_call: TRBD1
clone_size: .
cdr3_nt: TGTGCCAGCAGCGGGGGGACAGGGGGCAAAAACATTCAGTACTTC
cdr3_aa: CASSGGTGGKNIQYF

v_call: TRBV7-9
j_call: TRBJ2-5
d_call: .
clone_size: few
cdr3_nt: TGTGCCAGCAGCTTAGGGAGAGGGGAGACCCAGTACTTC
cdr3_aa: CASSLGRGETQYF

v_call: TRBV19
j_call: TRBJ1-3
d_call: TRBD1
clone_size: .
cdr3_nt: TGTGCCAGTTCGGACAGGGGTGTTGGAAACACCATATATTTT
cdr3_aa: CASSDRGVGNTIYF

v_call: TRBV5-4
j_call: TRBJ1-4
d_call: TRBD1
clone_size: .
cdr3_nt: TGTGCCAGCAAAGACAGGGGGTTAGGAACTAATGAAAAACTGTTTTTT
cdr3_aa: CASKDRGLGTNEKLFF

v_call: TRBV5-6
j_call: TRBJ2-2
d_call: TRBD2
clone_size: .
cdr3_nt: TGTGCCAGCCGCTTAAGGGCTAGCGGCCGGAACACCGGGGAGCTGTTTTTT
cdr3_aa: CASRLRASGRNTGELFF

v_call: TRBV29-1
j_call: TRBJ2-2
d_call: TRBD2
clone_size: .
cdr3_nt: TGCAGCGCCCGAGGGCTAGCGGGGGACAGCACCGGGGAGCTGTTTTTT
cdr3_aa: CSARGLAGDSTGELFF

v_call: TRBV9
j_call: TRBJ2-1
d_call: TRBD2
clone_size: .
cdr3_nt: TGTGCCAGCAGCGTAGCGGGGGGCAATGAGCAGTTCTTC
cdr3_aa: CASSVAGGNEQFF

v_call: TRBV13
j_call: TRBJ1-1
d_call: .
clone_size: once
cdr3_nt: TGTGCCAGCAGCTTAGGTTCGGGCAGGGGAAGGGCGGGGAACACTGAAGCTTTCTTT
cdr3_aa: CASSLGSGRGRAGNTEAFF

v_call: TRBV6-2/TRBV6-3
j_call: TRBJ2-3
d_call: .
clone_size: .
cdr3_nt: TGTGCCAGCAGTTACCGACAGATGGGCACAGATACGCAGTATTTT
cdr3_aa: CASSYRQMGTDTQYF

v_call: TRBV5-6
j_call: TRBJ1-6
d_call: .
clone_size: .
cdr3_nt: TGTGCCAGCAGCTTGTGGGGGCGCGATTCACCCCTCCACTTT
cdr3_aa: CASSLWGRDSPLHF

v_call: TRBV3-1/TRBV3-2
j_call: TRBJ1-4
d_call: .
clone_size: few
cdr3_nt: TGTGCCAGCAGCCAAGGACAGACTCTAAATGAAAAACTGTTTTTT
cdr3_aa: CASSQGQTLNEKLFF

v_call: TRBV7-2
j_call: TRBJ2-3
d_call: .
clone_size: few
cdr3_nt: TGTGCCAGCAGCCCGACGACTAGCACAGATACGCAGTATTTT
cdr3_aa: CASSPTTSTDTQYF

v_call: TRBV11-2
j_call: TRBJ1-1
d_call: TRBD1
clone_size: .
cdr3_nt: TGTGCCAGCAGCTTCAAAACAGGGGGTTACACTGAAGCTTTCTTT
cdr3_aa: CASSFKTGGYTEAFF

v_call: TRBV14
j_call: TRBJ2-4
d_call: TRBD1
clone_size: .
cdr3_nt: TGTGCCAGCAGCCGACAGGGGGTTGCGAACATTCAGTACTTC
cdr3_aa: CASSRQGVANIQYF

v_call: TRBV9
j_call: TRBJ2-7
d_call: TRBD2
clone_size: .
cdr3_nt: TGTGCCAGCAGCGGCCCTAGCGGGGGCGACGAGCAGTACTTC
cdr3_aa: CASSGPSGGDEQYF

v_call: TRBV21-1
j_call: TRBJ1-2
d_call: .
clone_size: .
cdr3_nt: TGTGCCAGCAGCAAAGAAGGGGGCTGGGGCATGAAGGATGGCTACACCTTC
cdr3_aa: CASSKEGGWGMKDGYTF

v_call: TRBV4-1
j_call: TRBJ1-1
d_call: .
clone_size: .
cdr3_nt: TGCGCCAGCAGCCAAGACGTAACAAAAGCTTTCTTT
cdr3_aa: CASSQDVTKAFF

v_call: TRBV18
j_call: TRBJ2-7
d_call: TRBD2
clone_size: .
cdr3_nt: TGTGCCAGCTCACCGAGATCCCCGGGACTAGCGACCTACGAGCAGTACTTC
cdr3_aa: CASSPRSPGLATYEQYF

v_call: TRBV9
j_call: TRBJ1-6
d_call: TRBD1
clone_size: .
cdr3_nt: TGTGCCAGCAGCGTTGCGACAGGGGGAAATTCACCCCTCCACTTT
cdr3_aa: CASSVATGGNSPLHF

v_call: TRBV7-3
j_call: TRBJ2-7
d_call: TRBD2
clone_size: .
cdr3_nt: TGTGCCAGCAGCCAATTAGCGGGGGATTCCTACGAGCAGTACTTC
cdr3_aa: CASSQLAGDSYEQYF

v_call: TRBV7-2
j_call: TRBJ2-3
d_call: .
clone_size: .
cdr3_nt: TGTGCCAGCAGCCCTTCCTCTGGCACAGATACGCAGTATTTT
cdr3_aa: CASSPSSGTDTQYF

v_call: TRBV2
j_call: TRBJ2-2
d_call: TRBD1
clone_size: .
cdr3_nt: TGTGCCAGCAGGGGTGGGACAGGACGAACCGGGGAGCTGTTTTTT
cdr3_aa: CASRGGTGRTGELFF

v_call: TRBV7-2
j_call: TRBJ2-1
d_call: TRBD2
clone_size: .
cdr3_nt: TGTGCCAGCAGCCTATTAGCGGGGGGGTTCTACAATGAGCAGTTCTTC
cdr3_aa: CASSLLAGGFYNEQFF